Only a few counts were recorded for the clone carrying this T cell receptor beta chain. Its antigen is still unknown. The data stem from a study of T cell repertoires in cytomegalovirus infection. In TCRdb, the reads were re-called with MiXCR into one record per CDR3 protein. Counted here are some 500,000 distinct CDR3 sequences, under 45% occurring once; the ten biggest clones make up over 45%. Study-wide results and limits: The ex vivo response showed dominance by HLA-C-restricted CMV-specific TCR beta clonotypes.

Sequences were derived from cultured PBMCs, sampled from culture after CMV antigen stimulation. The clonotype was recovered from a human donor in good health (CMV status not recorded). Some clones in this sample may be carry-over from other donors' samples.

CDR3 nucleotides: TGTGCCAGCACTCGGCCGGGGGAGCTGGGCAATGAGCAGTTCTTC. Protein: CASTRPGELGNEQFF. The J gene is TRBJ2-1, the V gene TRBV7-6, with D possibly being TRBD2 (6 bases). The CDR3 extends over 15 amino acids. CDR1 is SGHVS, CDR2 FNYEAQ, per germline. Trimming removed 7 bases from V and 6 bases from J, with 19 bases in between. Drawing the rest from reference TRBV7-6 and TRBJ2-1, the complete variable domain is GAGVSQSPRYKVTKRGQDVALRCDPISGHVSLYWYRQALGQGPEFLTYFNYEAQQDKSGLPNDRFSAERPEGSISTLTIQRTEQRDSAMYRCASTRPGELGNEQFFGPGTRLTVL.